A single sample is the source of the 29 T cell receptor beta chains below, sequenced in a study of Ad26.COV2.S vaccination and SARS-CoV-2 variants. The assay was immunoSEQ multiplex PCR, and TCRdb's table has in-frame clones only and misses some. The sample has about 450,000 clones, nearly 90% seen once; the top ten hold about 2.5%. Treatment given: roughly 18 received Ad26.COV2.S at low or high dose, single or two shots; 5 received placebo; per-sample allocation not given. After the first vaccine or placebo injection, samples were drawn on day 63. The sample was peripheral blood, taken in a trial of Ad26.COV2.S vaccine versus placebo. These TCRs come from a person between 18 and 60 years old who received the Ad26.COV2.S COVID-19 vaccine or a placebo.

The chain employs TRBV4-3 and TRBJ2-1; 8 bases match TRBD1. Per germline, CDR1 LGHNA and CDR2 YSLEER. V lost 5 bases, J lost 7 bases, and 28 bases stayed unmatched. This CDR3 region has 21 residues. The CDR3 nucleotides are TGCGCCAGCAGCGGGCTTCTTGGGACAGGACCACGGGCGGTGAGGCTAAATGAGCAGTTCTTC. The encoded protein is CASSGLLGTGPRAVRLNEQFF.

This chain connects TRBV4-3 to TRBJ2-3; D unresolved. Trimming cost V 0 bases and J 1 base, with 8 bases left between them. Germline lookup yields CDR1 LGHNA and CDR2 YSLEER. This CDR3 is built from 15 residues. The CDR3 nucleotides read TGCGCCAGCAGCCAAGATCTTTATGGCACAGATACGCAGTATTTT. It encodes CASSQDLYGTDTQYF.

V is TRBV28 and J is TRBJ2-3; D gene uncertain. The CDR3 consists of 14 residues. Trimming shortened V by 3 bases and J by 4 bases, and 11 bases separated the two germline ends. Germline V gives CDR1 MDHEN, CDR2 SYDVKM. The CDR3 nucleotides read TGTGCCAGCAGTTTGCGAAAGCTACCAGATACGCAGTATTTT. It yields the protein CASSLRKLPDTQYF.

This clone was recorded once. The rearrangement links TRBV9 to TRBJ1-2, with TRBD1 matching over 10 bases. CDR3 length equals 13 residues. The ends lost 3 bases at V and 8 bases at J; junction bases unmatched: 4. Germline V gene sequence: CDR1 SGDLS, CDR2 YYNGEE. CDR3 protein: CASSGQGAWGYTF. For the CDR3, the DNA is TGTGCCAGCAGCGGACAGGGGGCATGGGGCTACACCTTC.

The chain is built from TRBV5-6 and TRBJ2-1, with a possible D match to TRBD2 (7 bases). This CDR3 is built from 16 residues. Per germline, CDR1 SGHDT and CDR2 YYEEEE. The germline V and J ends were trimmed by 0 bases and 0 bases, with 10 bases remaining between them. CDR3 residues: CASSLAGDYSYNEQFF. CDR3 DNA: TGTGCCAGCAGCTTGGCAGGGGACTACTCCTACAATGAGCAGTTCTTC.

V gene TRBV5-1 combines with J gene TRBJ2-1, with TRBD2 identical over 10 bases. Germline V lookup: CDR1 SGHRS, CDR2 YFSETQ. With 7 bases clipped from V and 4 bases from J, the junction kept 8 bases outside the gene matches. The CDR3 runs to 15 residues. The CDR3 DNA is TGCGCCAGCCTCGAAGGTAGCGGGGGGTACAATGAGCAGTTCTTC. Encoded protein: CASLEGSGGYNEQFF.

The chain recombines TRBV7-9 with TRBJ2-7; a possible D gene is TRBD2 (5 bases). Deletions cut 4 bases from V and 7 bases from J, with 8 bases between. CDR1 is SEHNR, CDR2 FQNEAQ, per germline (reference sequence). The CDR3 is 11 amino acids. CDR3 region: CASSSWREQYV. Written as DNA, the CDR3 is TGTGCCAGCAGCTCCTGGAGGGAGCAGTACGTC.

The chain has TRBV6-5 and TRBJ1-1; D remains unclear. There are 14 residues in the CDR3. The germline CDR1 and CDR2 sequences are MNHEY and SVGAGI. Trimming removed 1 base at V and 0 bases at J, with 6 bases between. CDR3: CASSYYGLNTEAFF. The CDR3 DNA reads TGTGCCAGCAGTTACTATGGACTGAACACTGAAGCTTTCTTT.

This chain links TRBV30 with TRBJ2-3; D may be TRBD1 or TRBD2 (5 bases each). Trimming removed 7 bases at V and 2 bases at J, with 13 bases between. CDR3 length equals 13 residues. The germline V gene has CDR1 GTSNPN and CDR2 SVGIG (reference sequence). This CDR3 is CASDGTFTDTQYF. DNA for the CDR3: TGTGCCTCCGATGGGACCTTCACAGATACGCAGTATTTT.

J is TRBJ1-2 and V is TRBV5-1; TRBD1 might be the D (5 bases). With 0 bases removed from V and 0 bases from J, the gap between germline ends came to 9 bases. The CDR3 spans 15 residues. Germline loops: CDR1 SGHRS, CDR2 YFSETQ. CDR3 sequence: CASSLVRGSNYGYTF. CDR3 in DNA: TGCGCCAGCAGCTTGGTGAGGGGCTCTAACTATGGCTACACCTTC.

CDR3 residues: CASTPGGAGKLFF. CDR3 sequence (DNA): TGTGCCAGCACCCCAGGGGGGGCGGGAAAACTGTTTTTT. This rearrangement joins TRBV11-2 to TRBJ1-4, with TRBD1 matching 7 bases. Germline V gene data show CDR1 as SGHAT and CDR2 as FQNNGV. Trimming at V came to 7 bases and at J to 10 bases, leaving 9 bases not matched to a gene. The CDR3 is 13 amino acids. The full variable domain, with the rest looked up from reference TRBV11-2 and TRBJ1-4, is EAGVAQSPRYKIIEKRQSVAFWCNPISGHATLYWYQQILGQGPKLLIQFQNNGVVDDSQLPKDRFSAERLKGVDSTLKIQPAKLEDSAVYLCASTPGGAGKLFFGSGTQLSVL.

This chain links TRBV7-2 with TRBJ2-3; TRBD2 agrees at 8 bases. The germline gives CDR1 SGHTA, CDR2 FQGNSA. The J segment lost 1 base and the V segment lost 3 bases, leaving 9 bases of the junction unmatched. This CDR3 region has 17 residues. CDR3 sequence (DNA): TGTGCCAGCAGCTTGTTAGGGGCGGGAGGTCGCACAGATACGCAGTATTTT. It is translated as CASSLLGAGGRTDTQYF.

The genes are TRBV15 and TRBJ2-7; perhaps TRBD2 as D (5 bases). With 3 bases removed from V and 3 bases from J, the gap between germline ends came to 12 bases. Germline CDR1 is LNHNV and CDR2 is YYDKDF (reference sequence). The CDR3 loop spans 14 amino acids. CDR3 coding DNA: TGTGCCACCAGCAGGGACTCACCCCACTACGAGCAGTACTTC. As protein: CATSRDSPHYEQYF.

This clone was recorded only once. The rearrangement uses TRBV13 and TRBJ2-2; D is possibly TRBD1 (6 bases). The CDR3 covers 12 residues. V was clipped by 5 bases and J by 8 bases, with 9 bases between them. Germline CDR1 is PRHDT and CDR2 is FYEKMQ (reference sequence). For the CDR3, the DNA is TGTGCCAGCAGCGGGGGCAGAGGGGAGCTGTTTTTT. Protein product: CASSGGRGELFF.

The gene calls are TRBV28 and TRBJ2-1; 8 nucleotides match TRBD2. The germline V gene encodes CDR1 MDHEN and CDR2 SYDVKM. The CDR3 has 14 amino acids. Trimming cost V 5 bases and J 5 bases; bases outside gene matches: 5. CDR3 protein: CASSPGGLHNEQFF. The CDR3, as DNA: TGTGCCAGCAGTCCGGGAGGGCTCCACAATGAGCAGTTCTTC.

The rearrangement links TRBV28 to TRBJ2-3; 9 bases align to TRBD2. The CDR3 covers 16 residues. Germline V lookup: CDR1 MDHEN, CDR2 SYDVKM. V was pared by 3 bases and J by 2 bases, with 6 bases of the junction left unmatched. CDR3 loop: CASSFSSGVITDTQYF. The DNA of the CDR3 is TGTGCCAGCAGTTTTTCTAGCGGGGTGATCACAGATACGCAGTATTTT.

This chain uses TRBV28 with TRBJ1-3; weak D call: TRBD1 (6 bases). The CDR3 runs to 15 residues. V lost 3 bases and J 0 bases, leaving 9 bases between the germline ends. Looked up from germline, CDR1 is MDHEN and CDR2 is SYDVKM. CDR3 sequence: CASSLWGHSGNTIYF. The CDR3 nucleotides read TGTGCCAGCAGTTTGTGGGGACACTCTGGAAACACCATATATTTT.

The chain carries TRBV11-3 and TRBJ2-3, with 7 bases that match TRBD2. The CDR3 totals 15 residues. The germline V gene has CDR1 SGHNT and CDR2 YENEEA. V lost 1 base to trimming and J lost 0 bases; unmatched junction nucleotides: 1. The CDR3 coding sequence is TGTGCCAGCAGCTTAGCTAGCGGCAGCACAGATACGCAGTATTTT. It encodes CASSLASGSTDTQYF.

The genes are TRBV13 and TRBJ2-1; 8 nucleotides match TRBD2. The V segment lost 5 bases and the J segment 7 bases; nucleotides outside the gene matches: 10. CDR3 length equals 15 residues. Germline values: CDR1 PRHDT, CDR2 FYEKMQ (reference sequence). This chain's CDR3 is CASSTRVAGYNEQFF. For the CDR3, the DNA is TGTGCCAGCAGCACCAGGGTAGCGGGGTATAATGAGCAGTTCTTC.

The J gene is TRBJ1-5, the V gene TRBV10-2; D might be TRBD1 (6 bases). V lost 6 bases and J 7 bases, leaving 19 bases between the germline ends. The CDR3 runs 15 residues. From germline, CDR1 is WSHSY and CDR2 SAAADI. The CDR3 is CASRQGGYRLQPQHF. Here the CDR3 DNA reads TGCGCCAGCAGACAGGGAGGGTATAGGTTGCAGCCCCAGCATTTT.

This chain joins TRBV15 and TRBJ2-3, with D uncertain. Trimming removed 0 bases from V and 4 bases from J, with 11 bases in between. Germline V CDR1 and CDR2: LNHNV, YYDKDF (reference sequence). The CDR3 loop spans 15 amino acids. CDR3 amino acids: CATSRDPARSDTQYF. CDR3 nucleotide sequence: TGTGCCACCAGCAGAGATCCCGCTAGATCAGATACGCAGTATTTT.

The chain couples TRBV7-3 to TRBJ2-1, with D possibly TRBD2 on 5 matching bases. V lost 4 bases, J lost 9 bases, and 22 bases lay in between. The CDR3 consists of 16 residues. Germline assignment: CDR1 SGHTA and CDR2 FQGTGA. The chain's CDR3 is CASSSAARQGGGEQFF. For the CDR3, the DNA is TGTGCCAGCAGCTCAGCCGCTCGACAAGGCGGAGGTGAGCAGTTCTTC.

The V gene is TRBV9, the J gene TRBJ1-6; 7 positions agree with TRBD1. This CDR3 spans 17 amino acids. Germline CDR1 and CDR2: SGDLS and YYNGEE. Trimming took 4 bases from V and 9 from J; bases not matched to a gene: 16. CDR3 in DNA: TGTGCCAGCAGCCTAGGGGGCCCAATAAGGGGTATTTCACCCCTCCACTTT. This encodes CASSLGGPIRGISPLHF.

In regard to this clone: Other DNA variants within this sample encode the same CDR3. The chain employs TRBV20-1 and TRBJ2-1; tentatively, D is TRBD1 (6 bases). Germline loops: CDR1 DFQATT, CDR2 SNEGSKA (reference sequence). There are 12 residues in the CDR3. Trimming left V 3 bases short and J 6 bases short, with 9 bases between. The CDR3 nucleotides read TGCAGTGCTAGTCTCAGGGGCAATGAGCAGTTCTTC. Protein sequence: CSASLRGNEQFF.

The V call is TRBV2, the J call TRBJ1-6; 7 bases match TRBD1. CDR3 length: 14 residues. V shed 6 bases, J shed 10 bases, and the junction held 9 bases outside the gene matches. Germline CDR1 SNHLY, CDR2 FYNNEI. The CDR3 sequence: CASRATGVRSPLHF. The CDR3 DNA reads TGTGCCAGCAGAGCTACAGGGGTGCGGTCACCCCTCCACTTT.

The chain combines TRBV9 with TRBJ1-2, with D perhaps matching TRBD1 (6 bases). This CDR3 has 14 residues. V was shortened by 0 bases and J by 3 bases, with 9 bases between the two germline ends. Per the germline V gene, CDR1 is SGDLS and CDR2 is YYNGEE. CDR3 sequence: CASSVAAGDYGYTF. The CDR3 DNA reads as TGTGCCAGCAGCGTAGCGGCAGGGGACTATGGCTACACCTTC.

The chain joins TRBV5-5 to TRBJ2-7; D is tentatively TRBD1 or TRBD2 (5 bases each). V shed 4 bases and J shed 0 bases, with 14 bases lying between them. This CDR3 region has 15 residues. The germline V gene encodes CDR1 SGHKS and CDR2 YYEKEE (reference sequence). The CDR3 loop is CASSGAGTLSYEQYF. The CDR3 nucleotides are TGTGCCAGCAGCGGTGCCGGGACGCTCTCCTACGAGCAGTACTTC.

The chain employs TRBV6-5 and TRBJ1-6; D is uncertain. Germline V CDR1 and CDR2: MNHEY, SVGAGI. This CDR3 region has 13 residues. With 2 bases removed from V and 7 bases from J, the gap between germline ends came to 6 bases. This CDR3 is CASSYRGNSPLHF. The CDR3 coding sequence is TGTGCCAGCAGTTACCGTGGGAATTCACCCCTCCACTTT.

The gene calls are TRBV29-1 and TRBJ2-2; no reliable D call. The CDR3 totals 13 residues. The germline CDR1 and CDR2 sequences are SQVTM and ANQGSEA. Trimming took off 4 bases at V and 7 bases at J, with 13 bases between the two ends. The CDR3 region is CSVGGSFGGELFF. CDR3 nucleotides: TGCAGCGTTGGTGGTTCATTTGGCGGGGAGCTGTTTTTT.